Sequencing of this T cell receptor beta chain was carried out in a study of blood T cell repertoires in COVID-19. Study context: Sample material is recorded as cDNA or gDNA derived from T cells, B-cell-depleted T cells, or PBMCs.

Repertoires were generated with immunoSEQ multiplex PCR, while TCRdb's copy carries only in-frame clones and drops some. The data contain fewer than 350,000 clones, roughly 86% of them seen just once; the ten biggest clones take up less than 9.5%. From germline, CDR1 is GTSNPN and CDR2 SVGIG (reference sequence). With 1 base removed from V and 0 bases from J, the gap between germline ends came to 10 bases. The CDR3 spans 15 residues. The sequenced sample was peripheral blood. The chain combines TRBV30 with TRBJ1-3, with D possibly being TRBD1 (6 bases). The sequence was obtained from a woman aged 45-65 years who had recovered from COVID-19. DNA of the CDR3: TGTGCCTGGAGTGGGACAGCCATCTCTGGAAACACCATATATTTT. This codes for CAWSGTAISGNTIYF.